The 18 T cell receptor beta chains reported below all come from one sample, sequenced in a study of T-cell memory formation after mild COVID-19. TCRdb analysed the 5' RACE reads with MiXCR anew, one entry per CDR3 protein. The sample yields 200,000 to 250,000 distinct CDR3 sequences, around 9.1% seen once. The sample consisted of PBMCs or a T cell subset sorted from them (not recorded which). The origin of the receptors is a man between 18 and 35 years old who had mild COVID-19 (a few samples of this study predate the infection). Cell type and time point are not known.

The rearrangement uses TRBV20-1 and TRBJ2-3, with D perhaps TRBD1 (6 bases). Germline lookup yields CDR1 DFQATT and CDR2 SNEGSKA (reference sequence). V lost 6 bases, J lost 2 bases, and 18 bases lay in between. The CDR3 is 15 residues long. The CDR3 loop reads CSATGQGEFTDTQYF. CDR3 nucleotide sequence: TGCAGTGCCACGGGACAAGGGGAGTTCACAGATACGCAGTATTTT.

This chain connects TRBV20-1 to TRBJ2-7, with unresolved D. The germline V gene has CDR1 DFQATT and CDR2 SNEGSKA (reference sequence). The CDR3 is 12 residues long. V was clipped by 3 bases and J by 4 bases, with 10 bases between them. The CDR3 DNA is TGCAGTGCTAGTGGTCAGGAGTACGAGCAGTACGTC. Its protein is CSASGQEYEQYV.

This clonotype was observed a handful of times. This chain links TRBV5-1 with TRBJ2-1; 10 bases fit TRBD2. Germline V lookup: CDR1 SGHRS, CDR2 YFSETQ. After removal of 2 bases from V and 6 bases from J, the junction contained 2 bases not matched to a gene. This CDR3 is built from 14 residues. CDR3 bases: TGCGCCAGCAGCTTAAGCGGGGGGGCCAATGAGCAGTTCTTC. The encoded protein is CASSLSGGANEQFF. Drawing the rest from reference TRBV5-1 and TRBJ2-1, the complete variable domain is KAGVTQTPRYLIKTRGQQVTLSCSPISGHRSVSWYQQTPGQGLQFLFEYFSETQRNKGNFPGRFSGRQFSNSRSEMNVSTLELGDSALYLCASSLSGGANEQFFGPGTRLTVL.

Comments on this clonotype: At one of its ends the junction is not consistent with the germline gene, which may arise from a read error. The chain combines TRBV18 with TRBJ2-4, with TRBD1 identical over 9 bases. This CDR3 is built from 12 residues. Per the germline V gene, CDR1 is KGHSH and CDR2 is LQKENI. The CDR3 nucleotides are TGTGCCAGCTCAGCCCCTGGACAGGGGCCGCACTTC. Its protein product is CASSAPGQGPHF.

This clonotype was detected a few times. V and J are TRBV7-3 and TRBJ2-1; 9 bases map to TRBD2. The CDR3 consists of 14 residues. Trimming cost V 5 bases and J 9 bases; bases outside gene matches: 8. In germline, CDR1 is SGHTA, CDR2 FQGTGA. Here the CDR3 DNA reads TGTGCCAGCAGCAAAGACTCACTAGCGGGTGAGCAGTTCTTC. It encodes CASSKDSLAGEQFF.

This clonotype was picked up a small number of times. The chain joins TRBV6-5 to TRBJ1-1, with D possibly being TRBD1 (5 bases). V shed 0 bases and J shed 8 bases, with 16 bases lying between them. The CDR3 has 15 amino acids. Germline V gene lookup returns CDR1 MNHEY and CDR2 SVGAGI. The CDR3 region is CASSYSALLDREAFF. CDR3 sequence (DNA): TGTGCCAGCAGTTACTCTGCGTTACTCGACAGAGAAGCTTTCTTT.

This chain links TRBV5-1 with TRBJ1-1, with D unresolved. The CDR3 extends over 15 amino acids. The V gene lost 4 bases and the J gene lost 6 bases, with 19 bases spanning the gap. Germline-derived CDR1 and CDR2 are SGHRS and YFSETQ. The CDR3 coding sequence is TGCGCCAGCAGCACCCTCCGGGCCCCCGGGGCTGAAGCTTTCTTT. It codes for CASSTLRAPGAEAFF.

This sequence joins TRBV12-3 or TRBV12-4 and TRBJ2-3; the match to TRBD2 covers 7 bases. The CDR3 loop spans 14 amino acids. With V trimmed by 7 bases and J by 4 bases, 8 bases remained unmatched. CDR3 residues: CASTSGKRADTQYF. CDR3 sequence (DNA): TGTGCCAGCACCAGCGGGAAACGTGCAGATACGCAGTATTTT.

A few counts support this clonotype. The CDR3 sequence: CASSLGSSSEQYF. DNA for the CDR3: TGCGCCAGCAGCTTGGGTTCGTCGTCGGAACAGTACTTC. The genes are TRBV5-1 and TRBJ2-7, with no clear D. In germline, CDR1 is SGHRS, CDR2 YFSETQ. The CDR3 has 13 amino acids. Trimming took off 0 bases at V and 10 bases at J, with 14 bases between the two ends.

This rearrangement joins TRBV28 to TRBJ1-1; D call uncertain. Germline loops: CDR1 MDHEN, CDR2 SYDVKM. The ends were cut back, 5 bases at V and 4 bases at J, with 8 bases in the middle. The CDR3 runs to 12 residues. As DNA, the CDR3 is TGTGCCAGCAGTCAGATGATCACTGAAGCTTTCTTT. Residues: CASSQMITEAFF.

This clonotype was found a few times. DNA for the CDR3: TGTGCCAGCAGCTTAACGTGGAGGGGCTCCTACAATGAGCAGTTCTTC. Encoded protein: CASSLTWRGSYNEQFF. J is TRBJ2-1 and V is TRBV7-2; weak D call: TRBD2 (6 bases). The CDR3 runs to 16 residues. Germline CDR1 reads SGHTA; CDR2 reads FQGNSA. Trimming took off 2 bases at V and 0 bases at J, with 11 bases between the two ends.

This clonotype was detected many times. The gene calls are TRBV6-2 or TRBV6-3 and TRBJ1-5, with D perhaps TRBD1 (5 bases). The CDR3 is made up of 13 amino acids. Per germline, CDR1 MNHEY and CDR2 SVGEGT. Trimming cost V 2 bases and J 4 bases, with 6 bases left between them. CDR3 coding DNA: TGTGCCAGCAGTTACGGGGGAAATCAGCCCCAGCATTTT. Protein product: CASSYGGNQPQHF.

The CDR3 nucleotides read TGTGCCAGCAGCCAACCGCAAACCAGGGTCCTGGGCACTGAAGCTTTCTTT. This translates into CASSQPQTRVLGTEAFF. This chain connects TRBV3-2 to TRBJ1-1; the DNA was not used to check the table's D call, TRBD1. TRBV3-2 is described as a pseudogene. The CDR3 spans 17 residues.

This clonotype was seen only a few times. V usage is TRBV5-4 and J usage is TRBJ2-3, with D tentatively TRBD1 or TRBD2 (6 bases each). V shed 4 bases and J shed 5 bases, with 17 bases lying between them. Germline CDR1 reads SGHNT; CDR2 reads YYREEE (reference sequence). CDR3 length equals 15 residues. The CDR3 spells CASSLFGGAVDTQYF. In DNA, the CDR3 is TGTGCCAGCAGCCTCTTCGGGGGCGCAGTAGATACGCAGTATTTT. The full variable domain, its missing parts supplied by reference TRBV5-4 and TRBJ2-3, is ETGVTQSPTHLIKTRGQQVTLRCSSQSGHNTVSWYQQALGQGPQFIFQYYREEENGRGNFPPRFSGLQFPNYSSELNVNALELDDSALYLCASSLFGGAVDTQYFGPGTRLTVL.

This clonotype was seen more than once but under ten times. The chain recombines TRBV6-2 or TRBV6-3 with TRBJ2-1, with 11 bases that match TRBD2. CDR3 length: 16 residues. V lost 0 bases to trimming and J lost 10 bases; unmatched junction nucleotides: 8. Germline V lookup: CDR1 MNHEY, CDR2 SVGEGT. Written as DNA, the CDR3 is TGTGCCAGCAGTTACTCTAACGGACTAGCGGGCCCCGAGCAGTTCTTC. Protein: CASSYSNGLAGPEQFF.

This clonotype has at least ten counts. The genes are TRBV3-1 and TRBJ2-5; 8 bases map to TRBD2. V dropped 0 bases and J dropped 5; count of bases not matched to a gene: 2. The germline gives CDR1 LGHDT, CDR2 YNNKEL (reference sequence). The length of the CDR3 is 14 residues. This CDR3 reads CASSQDASGETQYF. The CDR3, as DNA: TGTGCCAGCAGCCAAGATGCTAGCGGGGAGACCCAGTACTTC.

The chain recombines TRBV7-2 with TRBJ2-2; possible D gene TRBD2, 7 bases. CDR1 SGHTA and CDR2 FQGNSA come from the germline V gene. The CDR3 loop spans 15 amino acids. Trimming took 7 bases from V and 5 from J, leaving 17 bases between them. CDR3 in DNA: TGTGCCAGCACCCGTGGGGGGGCTGGTACCGGGGAGCTGTTTTTT. Translating it yields CASTRGGAGTGELFF.

Ten or more counts support this clonotype. The V gene is TRBV7-6, the J gene TRBJ2-1; 7 nucleotides line up with TRBD2. The CDR3 loop spans 9 amino acids. The trim removed 9 bases at V and 14 bases at J, leaving 4 bases unmatched. Germline V CDR1 and CDR2: SGHVS, FNYEAQ. The DNA of the CDR3 is TGTGCCAGAGGGAGGGTAAAGTTCTTC. Protein product: CARGRVKFF.